This T cell receptor beta chain came from a study of patients and donors after allogeneic stem cell transplantation. Using its own MiXCR run on the RT-PCR reads, TCRdb lists one record per CDR3 protein. The profile covers 20,000 to 30,000 distinct CDR3 sequences, with about 45% appearing a single time and about three quarters taken by the ten largest. This CDR3 is 11 amino acids long. Germline loops: CDR1 SQVTM, CDR2 ANQGSEA. V was cut by 5 bases and J by 1 base, with 5 bases left in between. The chain links TRBV29-1 to TRBJ1-1; D remains ambiguous. The specimen sequenced was blood, either unsorted or a sorted T cell fraction (not recorded which). This clonotype originated in a human donor who was either an allogeneic HSCT recipient or a stem cell or donor lymphocyte infusion donor (not recorded which). It is not recorded whose cells these are; they may come from a transplant donor. In DNA form, the CDR3 reads TGCAGCGTTCCATGGAACACTGAAGCTTTCTTT. Encoded protein: CSVPWNTEAFF.